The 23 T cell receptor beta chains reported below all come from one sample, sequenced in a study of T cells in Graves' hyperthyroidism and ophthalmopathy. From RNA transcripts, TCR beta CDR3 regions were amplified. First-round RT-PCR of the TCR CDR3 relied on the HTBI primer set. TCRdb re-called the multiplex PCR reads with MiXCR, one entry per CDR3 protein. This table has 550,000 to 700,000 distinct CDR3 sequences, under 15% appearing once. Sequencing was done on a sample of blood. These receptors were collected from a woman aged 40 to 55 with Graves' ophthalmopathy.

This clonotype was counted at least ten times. Here the CDR3 DNA reads TGTGCCAGCAGCTTATCAGGGGTTGTGCAATTCTCTGGAAACACCATATATTTT. This gives the protein CASSLSGVVQFSGNTIYF. The rearrangement links TRBV7-2 to TRBJ1-3, with D possibly being TRBD1 (6 bases). The CDR3 runs to 18 residues. V lost 2 bases to trimming and J lost 0 bases, with 17 bases between them. Germline V gene sequence: CDR1 SGHTA, CDR2 FQGNSA. The whole variable domain, filled in from reference TRBV7-2 and TRBJ1-3, reads GAGVSQSPSNKVTEKGKDVELRCDPISGHTALYWYRQSLGQGLEFLIYFQGNSAPDKSGLPSDRFSAERTGGSVSTLTIQRTQQEDSAVYLCASSLSGVVQFSGNTIYFGEGSWLTVV.

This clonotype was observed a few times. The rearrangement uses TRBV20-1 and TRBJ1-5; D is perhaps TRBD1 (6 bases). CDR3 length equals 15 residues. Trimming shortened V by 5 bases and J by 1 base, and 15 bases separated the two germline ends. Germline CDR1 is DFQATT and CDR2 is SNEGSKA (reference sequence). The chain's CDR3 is CSAPGWGASNQPQHF. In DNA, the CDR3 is TGCAGTGCTCCCGGATGGGGGGCGAGCAATCAGCCCCAGCATTTT.

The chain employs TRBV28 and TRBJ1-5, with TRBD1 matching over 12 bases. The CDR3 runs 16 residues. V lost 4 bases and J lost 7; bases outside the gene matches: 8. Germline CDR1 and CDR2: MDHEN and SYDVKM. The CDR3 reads CASSSQGQGAGQPQHF. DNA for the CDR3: TGTGCCAGCAGTTCTCAGGGACAGGGGGCCGGGCAGCCCCAGCATTTT. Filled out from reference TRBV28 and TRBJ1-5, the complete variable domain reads DVKVTQSSRYLVKRTGEKVFLECVQDMDHENMFWYRQDPGLGLRLIYFSYDVKMKEKGDIPEGYSVSREKKERFSLILESASTNQTSMYLCASSSQGQGAGQPQHFGDGTRLSIL.

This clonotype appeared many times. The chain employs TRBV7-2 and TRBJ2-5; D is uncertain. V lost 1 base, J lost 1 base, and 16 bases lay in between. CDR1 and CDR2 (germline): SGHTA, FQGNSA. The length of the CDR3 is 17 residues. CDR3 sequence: CASSLGGRPLGQETQYF. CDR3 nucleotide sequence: TGTGCCAGCAGCTTAGGTGGCCGCCCTTTGGGCCAAGAGACCCAGTACTTC.

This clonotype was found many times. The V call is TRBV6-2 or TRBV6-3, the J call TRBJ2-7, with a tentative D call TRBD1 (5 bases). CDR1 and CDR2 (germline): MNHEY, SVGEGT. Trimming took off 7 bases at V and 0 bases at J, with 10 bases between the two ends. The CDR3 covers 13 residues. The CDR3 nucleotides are TGTGCCAGCACGGACACCACCTCCTACGAGCAGTACTTC. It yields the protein CASTDTTSYEQYF.

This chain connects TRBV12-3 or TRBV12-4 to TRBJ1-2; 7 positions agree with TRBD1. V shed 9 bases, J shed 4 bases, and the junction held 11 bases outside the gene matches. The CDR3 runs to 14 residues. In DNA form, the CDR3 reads TGTGCCAGTTCCTCCCGGGACAGCTCCTATGGCTACACCTTC. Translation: CASSSRDSSYGYTF.

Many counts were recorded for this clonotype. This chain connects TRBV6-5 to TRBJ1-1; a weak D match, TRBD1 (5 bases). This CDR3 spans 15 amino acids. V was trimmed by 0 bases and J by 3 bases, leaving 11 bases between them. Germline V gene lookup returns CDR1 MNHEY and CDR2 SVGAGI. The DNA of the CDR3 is TGTGCCAGCAGTTACTCAGGGGAACAGTACACTGAAGCTTTCTTT. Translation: CASSYSGEQYTEAFF.

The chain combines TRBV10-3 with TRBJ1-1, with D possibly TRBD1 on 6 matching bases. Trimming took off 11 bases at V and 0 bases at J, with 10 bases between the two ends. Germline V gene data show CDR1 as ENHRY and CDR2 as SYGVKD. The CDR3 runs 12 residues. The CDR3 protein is CAAGQMNTEAFF. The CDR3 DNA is TGTGCCGCCGGACAGATGAACACTGAAGCTTTCTTT.

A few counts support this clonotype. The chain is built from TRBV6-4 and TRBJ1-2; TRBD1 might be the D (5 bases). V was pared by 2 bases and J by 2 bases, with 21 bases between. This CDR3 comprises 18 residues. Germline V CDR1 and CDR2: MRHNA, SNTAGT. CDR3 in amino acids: CASSDEGRWGRINYGYTF. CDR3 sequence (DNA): TGTGCCAGCAGTGACGAGGGACGTTGGGGGAGGATAAACTATGGCTACACCTTC.

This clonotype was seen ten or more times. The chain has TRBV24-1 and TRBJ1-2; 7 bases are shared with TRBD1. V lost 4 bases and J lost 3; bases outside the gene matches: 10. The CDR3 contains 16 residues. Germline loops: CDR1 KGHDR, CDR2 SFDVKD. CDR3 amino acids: CATSESVPGQHYGYTF. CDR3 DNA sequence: TGTGCCACCAGTGAGTCCGTCCCGGGACAGCACTATGGCTACACCTTC.

The CDR3 sequence is CASSFQGALYGYTF. As DNA, the CDR3 is TGTGCCAGCAGTTTTCAGGGGGCCCTCTATGGCTACACCTTC. V and J are TRBV28 and TRBJ1-2, with 8 bases lining up with TRBD1. CDR1 MDHEN and CDR2 SYDVKM come from the germline V gene. The CDR3 is 14 residues long. With 3 bases clipped from V and 4 bases from J, the junction kept 4 bases outside the gene matches.

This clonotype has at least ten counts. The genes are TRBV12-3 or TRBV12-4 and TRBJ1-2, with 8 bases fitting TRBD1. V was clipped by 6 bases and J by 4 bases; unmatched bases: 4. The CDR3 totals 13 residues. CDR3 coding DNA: TGTGCCAGCAGCGAAGGACAGGGCTATGGCTACACCTTC. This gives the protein CASSEGQGYGYTF.

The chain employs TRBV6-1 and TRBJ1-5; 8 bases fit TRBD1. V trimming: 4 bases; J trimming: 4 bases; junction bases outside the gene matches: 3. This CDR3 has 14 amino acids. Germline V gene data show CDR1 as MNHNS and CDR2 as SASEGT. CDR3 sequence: CASSATGANQPQHF. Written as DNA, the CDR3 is TGTGCCAGCAGTGCGACAGGGGCGAATCAGCCCCAGCATTTT.

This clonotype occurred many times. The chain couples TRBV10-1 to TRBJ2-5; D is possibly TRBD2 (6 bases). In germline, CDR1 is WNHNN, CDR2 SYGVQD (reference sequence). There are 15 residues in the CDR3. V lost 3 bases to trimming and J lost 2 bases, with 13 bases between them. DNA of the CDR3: TGCGCCAGCAGTGACTCTGCGGGAAATCAAGAGACCCAGTACTTC. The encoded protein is CASSDSAGNQETQYF.

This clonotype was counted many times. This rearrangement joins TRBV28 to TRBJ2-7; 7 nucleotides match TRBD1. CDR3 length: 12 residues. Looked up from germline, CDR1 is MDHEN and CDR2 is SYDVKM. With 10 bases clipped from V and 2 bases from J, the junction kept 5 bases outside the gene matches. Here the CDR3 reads CAISDRTYEQYF. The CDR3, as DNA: TGTGCCATCTCGGACAGGACCTACGAGCAGTACTTC.

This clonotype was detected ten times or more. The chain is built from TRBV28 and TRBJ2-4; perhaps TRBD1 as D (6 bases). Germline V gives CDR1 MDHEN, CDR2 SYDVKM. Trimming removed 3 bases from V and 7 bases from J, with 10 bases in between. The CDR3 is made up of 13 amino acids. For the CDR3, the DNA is TGTGCCAGCAGTTTCGACAGGTATAACATTCAGTACTTC. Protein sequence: CASSFDRYNIQYF.

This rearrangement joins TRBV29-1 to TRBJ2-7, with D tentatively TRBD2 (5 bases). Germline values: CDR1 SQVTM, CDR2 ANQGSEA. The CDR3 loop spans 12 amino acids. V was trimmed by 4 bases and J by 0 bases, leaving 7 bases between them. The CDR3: CSVGAGSYEQYF. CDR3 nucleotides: TGCAGCGTTGGTGCGGGCTCCTACGAGCAGTACTTC.

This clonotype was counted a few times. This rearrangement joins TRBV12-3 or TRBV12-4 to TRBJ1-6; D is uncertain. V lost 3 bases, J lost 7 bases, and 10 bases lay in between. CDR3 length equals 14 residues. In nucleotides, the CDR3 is TGTGCCAGCAGTTTCGGCCCCCACAATTCACCCCTCCACTTT. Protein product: CASSFGPHNSPLHF.

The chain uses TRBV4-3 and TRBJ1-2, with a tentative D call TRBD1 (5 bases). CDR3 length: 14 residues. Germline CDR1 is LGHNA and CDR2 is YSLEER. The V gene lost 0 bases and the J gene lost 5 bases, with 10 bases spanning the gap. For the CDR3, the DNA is TGCGCCAGCAGCCAAGATGGGGGGGTATATGGCTACACCTTC. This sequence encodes CASSQDGGVYGYTF.

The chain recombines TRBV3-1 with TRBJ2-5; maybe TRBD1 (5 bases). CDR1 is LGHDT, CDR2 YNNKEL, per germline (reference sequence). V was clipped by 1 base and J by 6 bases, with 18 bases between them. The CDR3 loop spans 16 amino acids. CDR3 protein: CASSQVGQAIMKTQYF. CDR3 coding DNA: TGTGCCAGCAGCCAAGTGGGGCAAGCGATCATGAAGACCCAGTACTTC.

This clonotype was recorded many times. The DNA of the CDR3 is TGTGCCAGCAGTGTTACCGGGACATTGGACGGCTACACCTTC. This codes for CASSVTGTLDGYTF. The J gene is TRBJ1-2, the V gene TRBV2, with a weak D call TRBD1 (6 bases). CDR1 is SNHLY and CDR2 is FYNNEI in the germline V gene. Trimming removed 4 bases from V and 8 bases from J, with 17 bases in between. This CDR3 comprises 14 residues. Looking up the rest from reference TRBV2 and TRBJ1-2 gives the full variable domain: EPEVTQTPSHQVTQMGQEVILRCVPISNHLYFYWYRQILGQKVEFLVSFYNNEISEKSEIFDDQFSVERPDGSNFTLKIRSTKLEDSAMYFCASSVTGTLDGYTFGSGTRLTVV.

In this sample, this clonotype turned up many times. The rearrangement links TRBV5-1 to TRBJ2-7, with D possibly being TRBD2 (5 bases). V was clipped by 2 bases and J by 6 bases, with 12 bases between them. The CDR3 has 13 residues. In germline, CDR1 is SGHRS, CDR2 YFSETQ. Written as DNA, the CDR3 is TGCGCCAGCAGCTTCGAGGGAGCGGCCGAGCAGTACTTC. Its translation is CASSFEGAAEQYF.

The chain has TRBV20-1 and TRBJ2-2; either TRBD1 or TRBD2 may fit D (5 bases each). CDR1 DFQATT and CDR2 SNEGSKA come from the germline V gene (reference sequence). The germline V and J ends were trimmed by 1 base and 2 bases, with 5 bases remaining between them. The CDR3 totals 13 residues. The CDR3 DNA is TGCAGTGCTAGAGGGGACAACACCGGGGAGCTGTTTTTT. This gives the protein CSARGDNTGELFF.